Presented here are 26 T cell receptor beta chains from one specimen sequenced in a study of cytomegalovirus exposure and HLA in healthy donors. The table came from immunoSEQ multiplex PCR; TCRdb's copy has only in-frame clones and leaves some out. The data show about 310,000 clones, with 88% seen just once and roughly 0.96% held by the top ten. The sequenced sample was PBMCs. The receptors derive from a man aged 30 to 39 in good health and CMV-seronegative.

The chain has TRBV9 and TRBJ2-3, with 10 positions matching TRBD1. This CDR3 spans 15 amino acids. V lost 4 bases, J lost 10 bases, and 12 bases stayed unmatched. Per germline, CDR1 SGDLS and CDR2 YYNGEE. CDR3 in amino acids: CASSTTGGPRVAQYF. DNA of the CDR3: TGTGCCAGCAGCACGACAGGGGGCCCACGGGTCGCGCAGTATTTT.

As for this clone: A single base separates this from a much larger clone, so it may be a read error. The chain recombines TRBV5-4 with TRBJ2-7; TRBD1 matches at 7 bases. Germline-derived CDR1 and CDR2 are SGHNT and YYREEE (reference sequence). The CDR3 has 12 amino acids. With V trimmed by 4 bases and J by 3 bases, 1 base remained unmatched. CDR3 amino acids: CASSRQGYEQYF. CDR3 DNA: TGTGCCAGCAGCCGACAGGGCTACGAGCAGTACTTC.

The chain links TRBV27 to TRBJ2-7, with D possibly matching TRBD1 (5 bases). The ends were cut back, 5 bases at V and 3 bases at J, with 11 bases in the middle. The germline V gene has CDR1 MNHEY and CDR2 SMNVEV (reference sequence). The CDR3 extends over 13 amino acids. The DNA for the CDR3 is TGTGCCAGCAGTCCAGGGTATTTCTACGAGCAGTACTTC. As protein: CASSPGYFYEQYF.

This clone was seen a single time. This chain joins TRBV6-1 and TRBJ2-7; D is possibly TRBD2 (5 bases). The CDR3 consists of 15 residues. The V gene lost 4 bases and the J gene lost 5 bases, with 18 bases spanning the gap. The germline gives CDR1 MNHNS, CDR2 SASEGT. The CDR3 DNA follows: TGTGCCAGCAGTGGGAGGACGTTGGGGTCCAACGAGCAGTACTTC. It yields the protein CASSGRTLGSNEQYF.

The gene calls are TRBV6-1 and TRBJ1-2; possible D gene TRBD1, 6 bases. Germline-derived CDR1 and CDR2 are MNHNS and SASEGT. The germline V and J ends were trimmed by 5 bases and 4 bases, with 11 bases remaining between them. This CDR3 spans 13 amino acids. The CDR3 loop is CASSSGRGYGYTF. Written as DNA, the CDR3 is TGTGCCAGCAGTAGCGGCAGGGGCTATGGCTACACCTTC.

The rearrangement joins TRBV30 to TRBJ2-7, with 9 bases lining up with TRBD1. Germline V gene lookup returns CDR1 GTSNPN and CDR2 SVGIG (reference sequence). Losses at the gene ends were 3 bases for V and 5 bases for J; bases not matched to a gene: 8. This CDR3 has 14 amino acids. CDR3 sequence (DNA): TGTGCCTGGAGCCAAACAGGGGGCCTCGACGAGCAGTACTTC. Translating gives CAWSQTGGLDEQYF.

The chain carries TRBV4-2 and TRBJ1-1, with D hard to call. The CDR3 has 13 amino acids. V was cut by 5 bases and J by 1 base, with 8 bases left in between. Germline-derived CDR1 and CDR2 are LGHNA and YNFKEQ. CDR3 protein: CASSGWRNTEAFF. CDR3 DNA sequence: TGTGCCAGCAGCGGGTGGAGGAACACTGAAGCTTTCTTT.

The chain employs TRBV12-2 and TRBJ2-3; the table's D call, TRBD2, has no DNA check behind it. TRBV12-2 is described as a pseudogene. The CDR3 loop spans 18 amino acids. The chain's CDR3 is CASRLAQGTSGGTDTQYF. CDR3 DNA sequence: TGTGCAAGTCGCTTAGCGCAGGGGACTAGCGGGGGCACAGATACGCAGTATTTT.

This chain uses TRBV20-1 with TRBJ1-2; D is undetermined. Per the germline V gene, CDR1 is DFQATT and CDR2 is SNEGSKA (reference sequence). V lost 0 bases, J lost 12 bases, and 11 bases lay in between. CDR3 length equals 11 residues. The CDR3 protein is CSARDRSENTF. The CDR3 region has the DNA TGCAGTGCTAGAGATCGGTCCGAGAACACCTTC.

This chain connects TRBV2 to TRBJ2-3; 9 bases match TRBD2. Germline V CDR1 and CDR2: SNHLY, FYNNEI. The CDR3 consists of 17 residues. Losses at the gene ends were 1 base for V and 0 bases for J; bases not matched to a gene: 5. The CDR3 here is CASSEGLAGLSTDTQYF. The CDR3 nucleotides are TGTGCCAGCAGTGAAGGGCTAGCGGGGTTAAGCACAGATACGCAGTATTTT.

The genes are TRBV19 and TRBJ1-5, with a weak D call TRBD1 (6 bases). The germline CDR1 and CDR2 sequences are LNHDA and SQIVND (reference sequence). Trimming shortened V by 8 bases and J by 1 base, and 9 bases separated the two germline ends. CDR3 length: 13 amino acids. CDR3 in amino acids: CASGQGSNQPQHF. In nucleotides, the CDR3 is TGTGCCAGTGGGCAGGGGAGCAATCAGCCCCAGCATTTT.

This clone occurred a few times. The chain employs TRBV5-6 and TRBJ1-2, with TRBD1 matching over 7 bases. The CDR3 is made up of 13 amino acids. Trimming at V came to 3 bases and at J to 4 bases, leaving 3 bases not matched to a gene. Germline V gene data show CDR1 as SGHDT and CDR2 as YYEEEE. The CDR3 DNA is TGTGCCAGCAGCTACGACAGGGTCTATGGCTACACCTTC. This gives the protein CASSYDRVYGYTF. Variable domain in full (rest from reference TRBV5-6 and TRBJ1-2): DAGVTQSPTHLIKTRGQQVTLRCSPKSGHDTVSWYQQALGQGPQFIFQYYEEEERQRGNFPDRFSGHQFPNYSSELNVNALLLGDSALYLCASSYDRVYGYTFGSGTRLTVV.

The V gene is TRBV27, the J gene TRBJ1-6; D gene unclear. This CDR3 region has 16 residues. Germline-derived CDR1 and CDR2 are MNHEY and SMNVEV (reference sequence). Trimming took 4 bases from V and 4 from J, leaving 14 bases between them. CDR3 in amino acids: CASSSTANLYNSPLHF. CDR3 bases: TGTGCCAGCAGTTCAACAGCTAACCTTTATAATTCACCCCTCCACTTT.

The V gene is TRBV7-2, the J gene TRBJ2-7; TRBD2 matches at 12 bases. Germline CDR1 SGHTA, CDR2 FQGNSA. With V trimmed by 4 bases and J by 0 bases, 7 bases remained unmatched. This CDR3 is 17 amino acids long. The CDR3 DNA reads TGTGCCAGCAGCTCGTGGGAACTAGCGGGGGGCTCCTACGAGCAGTACTTC. This codes for CASSSWELAGGSYEQYF.

This chain uses TRBV7-9 with TRBJ2-1, with 11 bases fitting TRBD1. Germline trimming cut 5 bases from V and 5 bases from J; bases unmatched to any gene: 5. CDR3 length: 15 residues. In germline, CDR1 is SEHNR, CDR2 FQNEAQ (reference sequence). CDR3 DNA: TGTGCCAGCAGCGACCGGGACAGGGGGAACAATGAGCAGTTCTTC. Residues: CASSDRDRGNNEQFF.

The chain couples TRBV25-1 to TRBJ1-5, with TRBD1 as a possible D gene (5 bases). V lost 6 bases to trimming and J lost 7 bases, with 16 bases between them. The length of the CDR3 is 14 residues. Germline CDR1 and CDR2: MGHDK and SYGVNS. The chain's CDR3 is CASRASGNGQPQHF. In DNA, the CDR3 is TGTGCCAGCAGAGCTTCAGGGAACGGACAGCCCCAGCATTTT.

The chain joins TRBV6-5 to TRBJ2-5; D perhaps matches TRBD1 (6 bases). This CDR3 has 15 amino acids. Per the germline V gene, CDR1 is MNHEY and CDR2 is SVGAGI. V dropped 6 bases and J dropped 4 bases, with 18 bases sitting between them. CDR3 amino acids: CASSWVGAKGETQYF. The CDR3 DNA sequence: TGTGCCAGCAGCTGGGTGGGGGCCAAGGGAGAGACCCAGTACTTC.

V and J are TRBV7-2 and TRBJ1-2, with 7 bases lining up with TRBD1. The germline V gene has CDR1 SGHTA and CDR2 FQGNSA. The CDR3 length is 15 residues. V lost 3 bases and J lost 3; bases outside the gene matches: 7. CDR3 sequence: CASSFRDSLYYGYTF. The CDR3 DNA follows: TGTGCCAGCAGCTTCCGGGACAGCCTCTACTATGGCTACACCTTC.

This chain connects TRBV10-1 to TRBJ1-1; maybe TRBD1 (5 bases). The germline gives CDR1 WNHNN, CDR2 SYGVQD (reference sequence). The CDR3 consists of 16 residues. The V end lost 0 bases, the J end lost 1 base, and 12 bases lay between the germline ends. CDR3 sequence: CASSESVARANTEAFF. Written as DNA, the CDR3 is TGCGCCAGCAGTGAGTCGGTAGCCAGGGCGAACACTGAAGCTTTCTTT.

The genes are TRBV18 and TRBJ1-4; D uncertain. The V and J ends lost 0 bases and 7 bases respectively, with 12 bases between them. The CDR3 totals 15 residues. Germline CDR1 KGHSH, CDR2 LQKENI. The CDR3 loop reads CASSPPELTLEKLFF. The CDR3 nucleotides are TGTGCCAGCTCACCACCCGAACTTACCCTTGAAAAACTGTTTTTT.

The chain recombines TRBV5-1 with TRBJ1-1, with TRBD1 matching over 7 bases. This CDR3 region has 15 residues. CDR1 is SGHRS and CDR2 is YFSETQ in the germline V gene. The V segment lost 3 bases and the J segment 0 bases; nucleotides outside the gene matches: 5. The CDR3 loop is CASSWTGTVNTEAFF. The CDR3 DNA reads as TGCGCCAGCAGCTGGACCGGGACAGTGAACACTGAAGCTTTCTTT. The complete variable domain, with remaining parts taken from reference TRBV5-1 and TRBJ1-1, reads KAGVTQTPRYLIKTRGQQVTLSCSPISGHRSVSWYQQTPGQGLQFLFEYFSETQRNKGNFPGRFSGRQFSNSRSEMNVSTLELGDSALYLCASSWTGTVNTEAFFGQGTRLTVV.

The chain combines TRBV7-9 with TRBJ2-7; D might be TRBD2 (5 bases). The CDR3 loop spans 13 amino acids. In germline, CDR1 is SEHNR, CDR2 FQNEAQ (reference sequence). Trimming removed 0 bases from V and 3 bases from J, with 6 bases in between. The CDR3 DNA reads TGTGCCAGCAGCTTAGCAACTAGCTACGAGCAGTACTTC. Translating gives CASSLATSYEQYF.

This clone was picked up one time. The rearrangement uses TRBV5-5 and TRBJ1-6; TRBD1 matches at 9 bases. Germline CDR1 reads SGHKS; CDR2 reads YYEKEE (reference sequence). The CDR3 loop spans 15 amino acids. The trim removed 3 bases at V and 9 bases at J, leaving 7 bases unmatched. For the CDR3, the DNA is TGTGCCAGCAGCTGGGGACAGGGCTTTCGTTCACCCCTCCACTTT. Residues: CASSWGQGFRSPLHF.

This chain links TRBV5-1 with TRBJ1-6; no clear D gene. Germline values: CDR1 SGHRS, CDR2 YFSETQ. The CDR3 spans 15 residues. V was pared by 0 bases and J by 6 bases, with 10 bases between. The CDR3 DNA reads TGCGCCAGCAGCTTGGACCAGGCTGTTAATTCACCCCTCCACTTT. As protein: CASSLDQAVNSPLHF.

The chain joins TRBV11-1 to TRBJ2-3, with TRBD2 identical over 12 bases. The germline CDR1 and CDR2 sequences are SGHAT and FQDESV (reference sequence). This CDR3 comprises 17 residues. Losses at the gene ends were 2 bases for V and 0 bases for J; bases not matched to a gene: 3. This CDR3 is CASSLHGTSGSTDTQYF. The CDR3 coding sequence is TGTGCCAGCAGCTTACACGGGACTAGCGGGAGCACAGATACGCAGTATTTT.

This sequence joins TRBV9 and TRBJ2-3; 10 bases line up with TRBD2. Per the germline V gene, CDR1 is SGDLS and CDR2 is YYNGEE. Trimming removed 0 bases from V and 6 bases from J; junction bases left unmatched: 1. The CDR3 has 14 residues. CDR3 DNA sequence: TGTGCCAGCAGCGTAGAGACTAGCGGGGATACGCAGTATTTT. Protein sequence: CASSVETSGDTQYF.